This TCR beta chain was found in a study of T cells in Graves' hyperthyroidism and ophthalmopathy. General study points: Blood also carried most thyroid clonotypes expanded above 0.001.

RNA transcripts gave rise to amplified TCR beta CDR3 regions. HTBI primers were used for first-round RT-PCR of the TCR CDR3. TCRdb re-derived calls from the multiplex PCR reads in MiXCR, one entry per CDR3 protein. The data contain fewer than 200,000 distinct CDR3 sequences, 15% to 20% of them singletons. It was uncontrolled infection, other autoimmune disease, pregnancy or lactation that excluded patients. This clonotype was seen at least ten times. Its antigen is undetermined. Between the trimmed V and J ends, which lost 2 bases and 2 bases, there was a span of 9 bases. The CDR3 consists of 14 residues. CDR1 and CDR2 from the germline V gene are SGHVS and FQNEAQ.

The chain recombines TRBV7-8 with TRBJ1-1; maybe TRBD1 (5 bases). This receptor was identified in a woman in her forties or fifties with Graves' hyperthyroidism. The material sequenced was blood. CDR3 loop: CASSLRQTNTEAFF. The CDR3 DNA reads as TGTGCCAGCAGCTTAAGACAGACTAACACTGAAGCTTTCTTT.